The 17 T cell receptor beta chains reported below all come from one sample, sequenced in a study of blood T cells in healthy people across ages. The use of a sample-barcoded 5' primer and a J-beta primer mix characterized a second PCR of roughly 7 to 11 cycles. TCRdb reprocessed the 5' RACE reads with MiXCR, giving one entry per CDR3 protein. The sample lists some 760,000 distinct CDR3 sequences, roughly 25% occurring once. These sequences were also reported in another study, on T cells of mothers and their children.

Sequencing was done on a sample of blood. These receptors were collected from a boy younger than 18 in good health.

The chain combines TRBV14 with TRBJ2-5; tentatively, D is TRBD1 or TRBD2 (5 bases each). The germline V and J ends were trimmed by 5 bases and 1 base, with 14 bases remaining between them. CDR3 length: 15 residues. CDR1 is SGHDN, CDR2 FVKESK, per germline. The CDR3 protein is CASSWGWGSQETQYF. In DNA form, the CDR3 reads TGTGCCAGCAGCTGGGGGTGGGGCAGCCAAGAGACCCAGTACTTC.

The chain carries TRBV7-2 and TRBJ2-5; no firm D call. The germline gives CDR1 SGHTA, CDR2 FQGNSA. The CDR3 consists of 12 residues. With 4 bases removed from V and 5 bases from J, the gap between germline ends came to 8 bases. The CDR3 DNA reads TGTGCCAGCAGCTCCACGGCGGAGACCCAGTACTTC. It encodes CASSSTAETQYF.

This clonotype came up a few times. The chain carries TRBV28 and TRBJ2-5; TRBD1 is a possible D gene (6 bases). The J call is in doubt because the DNA end fits TRBJ2-7 better. The CDR3 is 16 amino acids. Germline-derived CDR1 and CDR2 are MDHEN and SYDVKM. CDR3 DNA sequence: TGTGCCAGCGGTTCCAGGGACACCTTTCGCTCCTACGAGCAGTACTTC. Translation: CASGSRDTFRSYEQYF.

This clonotype was seen only a few times. The V gene is TRBV7-8, the J gene TRBJ2-7; 9 nucleotides match TRBD1. The J segment lost 2 bases and the V segment lost 5 bases, leaving 7 bases of the junction unmatched. The CDR3 loop spans 15 amino acids. Germline-derived CDR1 and CDR2 are SGHVS and FQNEAQ. The DNA for the CDR3 is TGTGCCAGCAGCGAAGGACAGGGGTATACCTACGAGCAGTACTTC. Protein sequence: CASSEGQGYTYEQYF.

V is TRBV3-1 and J is TRBJ1-4; no reliable D call. Trimming pared 0 bases from V and 0 bases from J, leaving 26 bases between. CDR3 length: 22 residues. The germline gives CDR1 LGHDT, CDR2 YNNKEL (reference sequence). The CDR3 DNA is TGTGCCAGCAGCCAAGATTATTACATTTTCCAGGCAAGAGCCCCAACTAATGAAAAACTGTTTTTT. As protein: CASSQDYYIFQARAPTNEKLFF.

Only a few counts were recorded for this clonotype. This chain connects TRBV3-1 to TRBJ1-5; D not certain. The CDR3 sequence is 14 residues long. Trimming pared 0 bases from V and 2 bases from J, leaving 5 bases between. Germline values: CDR1 LGHDT, CDR2 YNNKEL (reference sequence). CDR3 sequence reads: CASSQDSGNQPQHF. DNA of the CDR3: TGTGCCAGCAGCCAAGATTCAGGCAATCAGCCCCAGCATTTT.

V and J are TRBV19 and TRBJ2-1, with D unclear. V dropped 8 bases and J dropped 0 bases, with 8 bases sitting between them. The CDR3 runs 13 residues. The germline CDR1 and CDR2 sequences are LNHDA and SQIVND (reference sequence). The DNA of the CDR3 is TGTGCCAGTCATCCGAGCTCCTACAATGAGCAGTTCTTC. Residues: CASHPSSYNEQFF.

The CDR3 DNA is TGTGCCAGCAGTTATCATCGCCCTCCGACTAGCGGGGACTACGAGCAGTACTTC. It codes for CASSYHRPPTSGDYEQYF. The chain is built from TRBV6-9 and TRBJ2-7; 11 nucleotides align to TRBD2. This CDR3 is built from 18 residues. J was trimmed by 3 bases and V by 2 bases; bases with no gene match: 12. The germline V gene has CDR1 MNHGY and CDR2 SVAAGI.

The genes are TRBV12-3 or TRBV12-4 and TRBJ2-5, with 10 bases fitting TRBD2. J lost 6 bases, V lost 5 bases, and 6 bases had no gene match. This CDR3 is built from 14 residues. This CDR3 is CASSPIAGGQTQYF. CDR3 bases: TGTGCCAGCAGTCCAATAGCGGGGGGACAGACCCAGTACTTC.

This clonotype was seen a handful of times. The chain combines TRBV18 with TRBJ2-2; perhaps TRBD1 as D (6 bases). Germline loops: CDR1 KGHSH, CDR2 LQKENI. This CDR3 has 19 amino acids. V was cut by 1 base and J by 6 bases, with 24 bases left in between. As DNA, the CDR3 is TGTGCCAGCTCACCACGCATGGGGACACCGTCCCGCAACGCCGGGGAGCTGTTTTTT. Translated, it gives CASSPRMGTPSRNAGELFF.

This clonotype was detected a few times. J is TRBJ2-7 and V is TRBV12-3 or TRBV12-4; 9 positions match TRBD1. The V gene end was trimmed by 6 bases and the J gene end by 2 bases; junction bases not matched to a gene: 8. CDR3 length equals 15 residues. CDR3 sequence: CASSPGTGSTYEQYF. The DNA for the CDR3 is TGTGCCAGCAGCCCCGGGACAGGGTCAACCTACGAGCAGTACTTC.

This clonotype turned up a few times. The chain carries TRBV5-1 and TRBJ2-1; D remains unclear. Trimming pared 0 bases from V and 0 bases from J, leaving 10 bases between. CDR1 SGHRS and CDR2 YFSETQ come from the germline V gene. The CDR3 is 16 amino acids. CDR3 loop: CASSLDGEFSYNEQFF. Written as DNA, the CDR3 is TGCGCCAGCAGCTTGGATGGGGAATTCTCCTACAATGAGCAGTTCTTC.

This clonotype was seen a few times. This chain uses TRBV7-2 with TRBJ2-5; the D gene is possibly TRBD1 (6 bases). Trimming removed 4 bases at V and 7 bases at J, with 19 bases between. The germline V gene encodes CDR1 SGHTA and CDR2 FQGNSA. The CDR3 runs 15 residues. DNA for the CDR3: TGTGCCAGCAGCTCCGGAGAGGTTCTGGGGGCGACCCAGTACTTC. Its translation is CASSSGEVLGATQYF.

The V gene is TRBV20-1, the J gene TRBJ2-5, with 10 bases matching TRBD2. V dropped 3 bases and J dropped 6; count of bases not matched to a gene: 13. This CDR3 is built from 16 residues. The germline gives CDR1 DFQATT, CDR2 SNEGSKA (reference sequence). The DNA for the CDR3 is TGCAGTGCTAGGCCCCAGAAGCGGGGGGGCACAAAGACCCAGTACTTC. Translating it yields CSARPQKRGGTKTQYF.

This clonotype has just a few counts. The J gene is TRBJ2-3, the V gene TRBV7-9; D perhaps matches TRBD1 (6 bases). This CDR3 is 19 amino acids long. The ends were cut back, 4 bases at V and 1 base at J, with 24 bases in the middle. The germline V gene has CDR1 SEHNR and CDR2 FQNEAQ (reference sequence). CDR3 DNA: TGTGCCAGCAGCTATACCCCCGGACAGCTCTATCGGGGCACAGATACGCAGTATTTT. Protein sequence: CASSYTPGQLYRGTDTQYF.

The chain joins TRBV20-1 to TRBJ1-2; a possible D gene is TRBD1 (5 bases). V gave up 0 bases and J gave up 4 bases, with 15 bases separating them. The CDR3 totals 15 residues. CDR1 and CDR2 (germline): DFQATT, SNEGSKA (reference sequence). The CDR3 DNA sequence: TGCAGTGCTAGAGATACTTCCGGGACTCTCTATGGCTACACCTTC. Its translation is CSARDTSGTLYGYTF.

The CDR3 sequence is CASSFPGGGQVDEQYF. CDR3 bases: TGTGCCAGCAGTTTCCCCGGTGGGGGGCAGGTGGACGAGCAGTACTTC. This chain uses TRBV28 with TRBJ2-7; D could derive from TRBD1 or TRBD2 (6 bases each). Germline V gene lookup returns CDR1 MDHEN and CDR2 SYDVKM. The CDR3 spans 16 residues. Trimming took off 3 bases at V and 5 bases at J, with 20 bases between the two ends.